Below, one T cell receptor (beta chain) is given with its context. Germline V gives CDR1 GTSNPN, CDR2 SVGIG (reference sequence). This CDR3 has 15 residues. The trim removed 0 bases at V and 4 bases at J, leaving 3 bases unmatched. The sample is drawn from a study of blood T cell repertoires in COVID-19. Study background: Acute-phase and convalescent COVID-19 samples originated in the United States, Italy and Spain. Sample material is recorded as cDNA or gDNA derived from T cells, B-cell-depleted T cells, or PBMCs.

Authors' processing steps: Using reference gene primer amplification, nucleated cell counts were estimated. Clones were sequenced by immunoSEQ multiplex PCR, and TCRdb holds only the in-frame ones, with some missing. V and J calls and clone size come straight from that table; D and trimming were deduced from the DNA. The repertoire holds roughly 53,000 clones, with 65% to 80% as singletons. The chain uses TRBV30 and TRBJ2-5, with 12 nucleotides matching TRBD2. Sequencing input: peripheral blood. The TCR originated in a man between 65 and 80 years old with active or convalescent COVID-19. The CDR3 is CAWSVRGLAGETQYF. DNA for the CDR3: TGTGCCTGGAGTGTACGGGGACTAGCGGGAGAGACCCAGTACTTC.